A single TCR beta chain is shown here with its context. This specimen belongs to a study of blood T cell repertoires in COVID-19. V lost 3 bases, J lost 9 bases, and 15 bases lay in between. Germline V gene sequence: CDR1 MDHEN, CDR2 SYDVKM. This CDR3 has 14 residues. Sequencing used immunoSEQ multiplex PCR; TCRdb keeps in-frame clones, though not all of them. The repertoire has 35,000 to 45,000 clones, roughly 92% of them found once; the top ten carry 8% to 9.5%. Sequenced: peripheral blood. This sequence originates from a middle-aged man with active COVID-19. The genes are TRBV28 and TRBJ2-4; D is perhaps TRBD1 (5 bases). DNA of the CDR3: TGTGCCAGCAGTTTGGGGCAGGGTCAGGGCATTCAGTACTTC. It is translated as CASSLGQGQGIQYF.